A selection of T cell receptor beta chains follows, all from one sample in a study of shared clonotypes between healthy human individuals. TCRdb's copy holds only in-frame clones and misses some; the assay was immunoSEQ multiplex PCR. The table includes around 2,100,000 clones, around 96% detected once. Sequenced sample: naive CD8+ T cells sorted from blood. These TCRs come from a man aged 18 to 30 in good health. Both conserved end residues are part of each CDR3. Fields, in order: J gene, clone size, D gene, V gene, CDR3 DNA, CDR3 protein. D genes are given only for firm matches. Clone sizes are given selectively: once, few, many, or a class where the clone is expanded.

TRBJ1-5 - - TRBV9 TGTGCCAGCAGCGCCTCAGGGTTAAGCAATCAGCCCCAGCATTTT CASSASGLSNQPQHF
TRBJ2-7 - TRBD2 TRBV7-2 TGTGCCAGCAGCTTCTTAAGCGGGACCATCTACGAGCAGTACTTC CASSFLSGTIYEQYF
TRBJ2-1 - TRBD2 TRBV4-1 TGCGCCAGCAGCCAATCGGCGGGAGAGGGCAATGAGCAGTTCTTC CASSQSAGEGNEQFF
TRBJ2-7 - - TRBV2 TGTGCCAGCACCGTCCCTAACAGATCGAGGACCTACGAGCAGTACTTC CASTVPNRSRTYEQYF
TRBJ2-7 once TRBD1 TRBV5-6 TGTGCCACCTCCGGGACAGGGGCAGACGAGCAGTACTTC CATSGTGADEQYF
TRBJ2-5 - - TRBV7-6 TGTGCCAGCAGCTACACGGGACCCCCAGGCGAGACCCAGTACTTC CASSYTGPPGETQYF
TRBJ1-4 - - TRBV5-5 TGTGCCAGCAGCTTGGAGTGGGGGAAAAGCGAAAAACTGTTTTTT CASSLEWGKSEKLFF
TRBJ1-5 - - TRBV27 TGTGCCAGCAGCCACCGGAGCAATGATCAGCCCCAGCATTTT CASSHRSNDQPQHF
TRBJ1-1 - - TRBV9 TGTGCCAGCAGCGAGGGTGGTCACACTGAAGCTTTCTTT CASSEGGHTEAFF
TRBJ1-5 - TRBD1 TRBV6-5 TGTGCCAGCAGTGCCGGGACAGGGGCTCTTCAGCCCCAGCATTTT CASSAGTGALQPQHF
TRBJ1-1 - - TRBV11-1 TGTGCCAGCAGCTTCGGCGAGAACACTGAAGCTTTCTTT CASSFGENTEAFF
TRBJ2-5 - TRBD1 TRBV9 TGTGCCAGCAGCGTCGGGACAGGGAAAGAGACCCAGTACTTC CASSVGTGKETQYF
TRBJ2-7 - - TRBV7-2 TGTGCCAGCAGCGATCCCTACGAGCAGTACTTC CASSDPYEQYF
TRBJ2-7 - - TRBV11-2 TGTGCCAGCAGGTCTATTCTAGGTGACGAGCAGTACTTC CASRSILGDEQYF
TRBJ2-7 - - TRBV6-1 TGTGCCAGCAGGGGTATAGGGGCGAAAGTCTACGAGCAGTACTTC CASRGIGAKVYEQYF
TRBJ2-3 - - TRBV9 TGTGCCAGCAGCGTAAGAGAAGGCGGCACAGATACGCAGTATTTT CASSVREGGTDTQYF
TRBJ2-7 - - TRBV4-1 TGCGCCAGCAGCCAAGACCCCCGACTTGACTACGAGCAGTACTTC CASSQDPRLDYEQYF
TRBJ2-7 - - TRBV9 TGTGCCAGCAGCGTAGAAGACACCCCCTACGAGCAGTACTTC CASSVEDTPYEQYF
TRBJ2-7 - - TRBV10-3 TGTGCCATCAGTGACCCATCAACCTCCTACGAGCAGTACTTC CAISDPSTSYEQYF
TRBJ2-1 - TRBD2 TRBV15 TGTGCCACCAGCAGATTCCCTCAAAGCGGGGGTAGCGATGAGCAGTTCTTC CATSRFPQSGGSDEQFF
TRBJ2-7 - - TRBV7-9 TGTGCCAGCAGCTCCCCGAGAGGGACCTACGAGCAGTACTTC CASSSPRGTYEQYF
TRBJ2-3 - - TRBV27 TGTGCCAGCAGTTTCGGGTCCTCACCCACAGATACGCAGTATTTT CASSFGSSPTDTQYF
TRBJ2-7 - - TRBV5-6 TGTGCCAGCAGCTCCGGACTAACCTACGAGCAGTACTTC CASSSGLTYEQYF